This T cell receptor (beta chain) stems from a study of shared T cell receptors in the human thymus. Per germline, CDR1 SGHDT and CDR2 YYEEEE. The CDR3 totals 14 residues. V shed 7 bases and J shed 3 bases, with 17 bases lying between them. The repertoire was sequenced with immunoSEQ multiplex PCR; TCRdb's copy has only in-frame clones and lacks some. The sample carries just under 550,000 clones, 75% to 80% recorded once. These same data were also listed under a study on human thymus T cells. That paper adds: Having surgery to correct congenital heart defects, healthy Finnish infants acted as the donors. From resections taken during corrective heart surgery, the thymus tissue was obtained. Thymic and blood repertoires seemed to show skewed V and J gene use. Reports from related research described highly overlapping thymic repertoires among unrelated individuals.

This chain connects TRBV5-6 to TRBJ2-7, with D perhaps TRBD2 (7 bases). The receptor was isolated from a boy under two years old with a congenital heart defect. The specimen sequenced was thymocytes. In DNA form, the CDR3 reads TGTGCCAGCGCGGGGAGGGGGGGTTTCTACGAGCAGTACTTC. Translation gives CASAGRGGFYEQYF.